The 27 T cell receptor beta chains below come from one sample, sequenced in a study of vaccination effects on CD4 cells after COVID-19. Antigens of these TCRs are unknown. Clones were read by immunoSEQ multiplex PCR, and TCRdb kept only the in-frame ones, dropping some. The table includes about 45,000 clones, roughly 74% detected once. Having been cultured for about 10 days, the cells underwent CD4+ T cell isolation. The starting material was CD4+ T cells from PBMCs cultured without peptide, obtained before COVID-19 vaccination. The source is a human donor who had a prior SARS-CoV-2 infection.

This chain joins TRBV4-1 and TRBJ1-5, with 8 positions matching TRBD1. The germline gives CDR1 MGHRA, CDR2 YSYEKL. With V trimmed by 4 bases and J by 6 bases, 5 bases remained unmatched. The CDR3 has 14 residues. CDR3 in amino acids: CASSLDRVGQPQHF. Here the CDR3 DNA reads TGCGCCAGCAGCCTGGACAGGGTAGGTCAGCCCCAGCATTTT.

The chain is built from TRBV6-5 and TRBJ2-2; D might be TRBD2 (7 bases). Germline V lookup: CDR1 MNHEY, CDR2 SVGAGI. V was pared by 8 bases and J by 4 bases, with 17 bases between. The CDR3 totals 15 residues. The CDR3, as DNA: TGTGCCAGCGGGCGCCGGGGGGCCGGCACCGGGGAGCTGTTTTTT. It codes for CASGRRGAGTGELFF.

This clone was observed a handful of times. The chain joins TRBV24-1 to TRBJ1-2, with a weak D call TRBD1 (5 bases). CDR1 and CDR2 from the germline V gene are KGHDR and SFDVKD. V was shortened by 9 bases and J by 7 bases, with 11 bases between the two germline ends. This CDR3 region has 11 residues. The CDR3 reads CATDARGGYTF. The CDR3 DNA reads TGTGCCACCGACGCTAGGGGTGGCTACACCTTC.

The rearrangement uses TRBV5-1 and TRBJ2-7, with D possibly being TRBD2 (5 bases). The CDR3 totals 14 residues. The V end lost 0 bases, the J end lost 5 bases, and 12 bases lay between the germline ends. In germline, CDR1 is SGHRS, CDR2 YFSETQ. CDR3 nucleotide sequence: TGCGCCAGCAGCTTGGATGCGGGCGTAGACGAGCAGTACTTC. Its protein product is CASSLDAGVDEQYF.

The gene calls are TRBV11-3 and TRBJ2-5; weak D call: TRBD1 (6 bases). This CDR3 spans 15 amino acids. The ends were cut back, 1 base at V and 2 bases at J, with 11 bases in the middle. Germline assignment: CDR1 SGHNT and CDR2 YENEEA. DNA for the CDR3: TGTGCCAGCAGCTTAGCCGCAGGGACACAAGAGACCCAGTACTTC. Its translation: CASSLAAGTQETQYF.

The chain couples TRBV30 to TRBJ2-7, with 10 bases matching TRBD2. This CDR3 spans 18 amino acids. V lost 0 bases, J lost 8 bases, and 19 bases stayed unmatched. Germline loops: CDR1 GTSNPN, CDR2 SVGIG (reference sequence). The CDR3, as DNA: TGTGCCTGGAGTGTAGGACCTTGGGGGAGGACTAGCGGTCCCCAGCAGTACTTC. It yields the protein CAWSVGPWGRTSGPQQYF.

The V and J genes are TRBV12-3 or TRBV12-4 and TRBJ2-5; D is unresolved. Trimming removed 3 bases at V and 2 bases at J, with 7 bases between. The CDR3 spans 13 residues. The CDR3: CASSFLYQETQYF. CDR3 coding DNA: TGTGCCAGCAGTTTTCTCTATCAAGAGACCCAGTACTTC.

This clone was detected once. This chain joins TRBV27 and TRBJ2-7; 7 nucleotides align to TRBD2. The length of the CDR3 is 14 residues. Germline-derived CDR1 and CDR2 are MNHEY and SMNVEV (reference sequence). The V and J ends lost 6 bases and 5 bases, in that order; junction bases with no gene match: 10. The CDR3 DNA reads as TGTGCCAGCAGCCCTCCCTATCGGGAGGACGAGCAGTACTTC. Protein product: CASSPPYREDEQYF.

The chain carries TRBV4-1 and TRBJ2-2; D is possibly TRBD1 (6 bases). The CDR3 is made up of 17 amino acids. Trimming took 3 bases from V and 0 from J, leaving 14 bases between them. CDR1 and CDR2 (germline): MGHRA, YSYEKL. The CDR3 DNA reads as TGCGCCAGCAGCCATCCCTTCCGGACAGCGAACACCGGGGAGCTGTTTTTT. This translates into CASSHPFRTANTGELFF.

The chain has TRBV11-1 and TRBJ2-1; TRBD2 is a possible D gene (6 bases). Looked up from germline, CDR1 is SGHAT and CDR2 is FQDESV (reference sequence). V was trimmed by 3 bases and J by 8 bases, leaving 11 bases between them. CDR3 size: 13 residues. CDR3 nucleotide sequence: TGTGCCAGCAGCTTCGGACTAAATGATGAGCAGTTCTTC. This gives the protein CASSFGLNDEQFF.

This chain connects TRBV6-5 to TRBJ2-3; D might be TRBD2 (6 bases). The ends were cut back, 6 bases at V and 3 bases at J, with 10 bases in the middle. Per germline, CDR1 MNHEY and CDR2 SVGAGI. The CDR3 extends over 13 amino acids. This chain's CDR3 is CASRMGGTDTQYF. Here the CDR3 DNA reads TGTGCCAGCAGAATGGGGGGTACAGATACGCAGTATTTT.

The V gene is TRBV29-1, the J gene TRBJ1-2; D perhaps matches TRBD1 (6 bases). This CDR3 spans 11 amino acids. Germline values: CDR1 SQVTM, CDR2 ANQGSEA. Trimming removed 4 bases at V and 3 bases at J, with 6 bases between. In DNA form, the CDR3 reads TGCAGCGTTGGACAGGACTATGGCTACACCTTC. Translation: CSVGQDYGYTF.

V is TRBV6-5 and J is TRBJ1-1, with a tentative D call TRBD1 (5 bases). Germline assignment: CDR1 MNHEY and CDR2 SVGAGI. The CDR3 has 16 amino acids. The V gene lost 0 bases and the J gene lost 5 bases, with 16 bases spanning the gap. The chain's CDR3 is CASSYSRQRKETEAFF. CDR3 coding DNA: TGTGCCAGCAGTTACTCGAGACAGAGGAAGGAAACTGAAGCTTTCTTT.

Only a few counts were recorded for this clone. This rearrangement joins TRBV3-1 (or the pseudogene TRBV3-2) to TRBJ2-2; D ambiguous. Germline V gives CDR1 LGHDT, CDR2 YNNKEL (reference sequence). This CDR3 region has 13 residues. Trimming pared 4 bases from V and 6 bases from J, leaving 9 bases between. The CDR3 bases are TGTGCCAGCAGCCCGAGTCTCTCCGGGGAGCTGTTTTTT. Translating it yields CASSPSLSGELFF.

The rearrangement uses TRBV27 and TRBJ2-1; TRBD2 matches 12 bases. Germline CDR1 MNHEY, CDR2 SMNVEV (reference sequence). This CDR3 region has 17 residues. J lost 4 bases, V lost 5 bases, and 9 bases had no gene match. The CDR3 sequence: CASSPRLAGGEYNEQFF. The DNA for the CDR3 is TGTGCCAGCAGTCCCAGGCTAGCGGGAGGGGAGTACAATGAGCAGTTCTTC.

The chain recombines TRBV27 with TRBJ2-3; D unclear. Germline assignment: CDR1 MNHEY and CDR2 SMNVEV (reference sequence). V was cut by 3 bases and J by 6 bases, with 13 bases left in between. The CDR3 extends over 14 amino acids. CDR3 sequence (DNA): TGTGCCAGCAGTTTTAGGATGAGCATCGATACGCAGTATTTT. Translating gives CASSFRMSIDTQYF.

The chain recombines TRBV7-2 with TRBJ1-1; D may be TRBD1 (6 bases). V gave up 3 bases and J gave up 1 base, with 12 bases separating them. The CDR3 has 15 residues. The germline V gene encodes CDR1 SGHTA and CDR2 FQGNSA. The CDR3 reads CASSFGGARNTEAFF. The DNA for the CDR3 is TGTGCCAGCAGCTTTGGGGGCGCGAGGAACACTGAAGCTTTCTTT.

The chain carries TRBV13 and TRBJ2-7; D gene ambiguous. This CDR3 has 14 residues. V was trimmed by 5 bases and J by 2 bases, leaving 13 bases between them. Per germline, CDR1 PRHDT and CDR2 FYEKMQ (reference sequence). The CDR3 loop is CASSTRRTAYEQYF. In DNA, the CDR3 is TGTGCCAGCAGCACACGCAGGACGGCCTACGAGCAGTACTTC.

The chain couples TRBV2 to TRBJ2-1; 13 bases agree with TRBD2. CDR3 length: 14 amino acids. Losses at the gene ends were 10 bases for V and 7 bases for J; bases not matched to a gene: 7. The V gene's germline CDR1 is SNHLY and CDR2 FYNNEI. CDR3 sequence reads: CAKTGLAGENEQFF. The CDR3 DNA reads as TGTGCCAAGACTGGACTAGCGGGAGAAAATGAGCAGTTCTTC.

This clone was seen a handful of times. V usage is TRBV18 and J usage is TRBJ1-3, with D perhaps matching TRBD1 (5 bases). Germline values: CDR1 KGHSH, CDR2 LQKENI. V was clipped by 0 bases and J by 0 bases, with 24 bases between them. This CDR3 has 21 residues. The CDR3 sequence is CASSPPNYLKNTGDSGNTIYF. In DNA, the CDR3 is TGTGCCAGCTCACCACCTAATTACCTAAAAAACACAGGAGACTCTGGAAACACCATATATTTT. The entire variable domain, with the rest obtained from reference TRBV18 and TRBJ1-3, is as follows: NAGVMQNPRHLVRRRGQEARLRCSPMKGHSHVYWYRQLPEEGLKFMVYLQKENIIDESGMPKERFSAEFPKEGPSILRIQQVVRGDSAAYFCASSPPNYLKNTGDSGNTIYFGEGSWLTVV.

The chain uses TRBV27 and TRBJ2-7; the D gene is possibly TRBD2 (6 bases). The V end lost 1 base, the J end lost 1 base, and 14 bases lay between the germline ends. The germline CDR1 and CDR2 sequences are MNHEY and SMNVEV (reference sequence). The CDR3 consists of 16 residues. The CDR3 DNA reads TGTGCCAGCAGTTTATTGGGGGGAGAGAAATCCTACGAGCAGTACTTC. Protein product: CASSLLGGEKSYEQYF.

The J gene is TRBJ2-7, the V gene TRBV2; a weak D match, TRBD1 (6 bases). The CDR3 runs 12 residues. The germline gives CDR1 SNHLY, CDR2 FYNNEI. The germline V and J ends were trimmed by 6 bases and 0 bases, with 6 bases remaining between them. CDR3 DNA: TGTGCCAGCAGGGACAGCTCCTACGAGCAGTACTTC. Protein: CASRDSSYEQYF.

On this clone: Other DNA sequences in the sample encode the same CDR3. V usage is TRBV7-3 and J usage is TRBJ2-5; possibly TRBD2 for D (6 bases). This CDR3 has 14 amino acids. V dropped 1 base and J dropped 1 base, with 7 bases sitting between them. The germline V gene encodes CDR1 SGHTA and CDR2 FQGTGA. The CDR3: CASSLMGGQETQYF. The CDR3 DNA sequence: TGTGCCAGCAGCTTAATGGGAGGCCAAGAGACCCAGTACTTC.

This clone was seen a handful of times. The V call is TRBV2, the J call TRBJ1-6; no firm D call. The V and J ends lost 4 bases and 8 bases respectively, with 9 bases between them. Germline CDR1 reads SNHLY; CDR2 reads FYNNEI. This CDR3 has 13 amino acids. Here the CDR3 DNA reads TGTGCCAGCAGTGGACGGTCAGATTCACCCCTCCACTTT. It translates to CASSGRSDSPLHF. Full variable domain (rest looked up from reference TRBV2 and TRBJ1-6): EPEVTQTPSHQVTQMGQEVILRCVPISNHLYFYWYRQILGQKVEFLVSFYNNEISEKSEIFDDQFSVERPDGSNFTLKIRSTKLEDSAMYFCASSGRSDSPLHFGNGTRLTVT.

In DNA form, the CDR3 reads TGCGCCAGCAGCCCAGTAACAGCAACCTACGAGCAGTACTTC. Encoded protein: CASSPVTATYEQYF. The genes are TRBV5-1 and TRBJ2-7, with D hard to call. The CDR3 contains 14 residues. V was cut by 4 bases and J by 2 bases, with 13 bases left in between. The germline gives CDR1 SGHRS, CDR2 YFSETQ.

This CDR3 is CASSEEGVGMNTEAFF. For the CDR3, the DNA is TGCGCCAGCAGCGAAGAGGGGGTGGGGATGAACACTGAAGCTTTCTTT. The gene calls are TRBV10-1 and TRBJ1-1; possibly TRBD1 for D (6 bases). This CDR3 has 16 residues. CDR1 and CDR2 from the germline V gene are WNHNN and SYGVQD (reference sequence). Trimming took off 6 bases at V and 0 bases at J, with 17 bases between the two ends.

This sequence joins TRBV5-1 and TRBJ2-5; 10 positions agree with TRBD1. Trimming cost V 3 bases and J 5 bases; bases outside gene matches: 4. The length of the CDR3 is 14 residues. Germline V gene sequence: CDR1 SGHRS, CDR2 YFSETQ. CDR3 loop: CASSSMDRGETQYF. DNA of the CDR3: TGCGCCAGCAGCTCGATGGACAGGGGGGAGACCCAGTACTTC.